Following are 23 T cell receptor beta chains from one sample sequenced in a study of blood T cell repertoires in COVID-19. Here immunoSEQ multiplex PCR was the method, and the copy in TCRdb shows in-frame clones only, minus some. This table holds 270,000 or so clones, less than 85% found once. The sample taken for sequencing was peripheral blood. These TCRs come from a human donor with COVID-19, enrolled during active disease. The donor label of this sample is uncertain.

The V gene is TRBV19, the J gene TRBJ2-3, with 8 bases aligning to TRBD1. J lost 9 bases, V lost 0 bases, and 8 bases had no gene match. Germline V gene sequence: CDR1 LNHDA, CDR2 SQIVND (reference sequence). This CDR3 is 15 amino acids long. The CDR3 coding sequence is TGTGCCAGTAGTATAGACCAGGGGGCCTATGGGACGCAGTATTTT. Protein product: CASSIDQGAYGTQYF.

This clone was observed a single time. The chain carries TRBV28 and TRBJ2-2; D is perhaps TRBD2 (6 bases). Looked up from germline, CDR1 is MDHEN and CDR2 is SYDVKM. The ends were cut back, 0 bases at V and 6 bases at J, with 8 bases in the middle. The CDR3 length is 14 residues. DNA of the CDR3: TGTGCCAGCAGTTTATGGGCTAGCGCCGGGGAGCTGTTTTTT. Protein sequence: CASSLWASAGELFF.

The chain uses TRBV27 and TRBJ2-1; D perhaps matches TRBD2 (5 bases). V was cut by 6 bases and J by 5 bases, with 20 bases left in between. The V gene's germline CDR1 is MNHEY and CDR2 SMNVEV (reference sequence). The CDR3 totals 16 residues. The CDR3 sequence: CASSQNGLPGDNEQFF. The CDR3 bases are TGTGCCAGCAGCCAAAACGGACTCCCTGGCGACAATGAGCAGTTCTTC.

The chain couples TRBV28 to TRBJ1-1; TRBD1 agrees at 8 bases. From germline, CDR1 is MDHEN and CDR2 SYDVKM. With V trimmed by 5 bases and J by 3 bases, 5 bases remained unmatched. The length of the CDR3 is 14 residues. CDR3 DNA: TGTGCCAGCAGTAGCGGACAGGGATACACTGAAGCTTTCTTT. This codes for CASSSGQGYTEAFF.

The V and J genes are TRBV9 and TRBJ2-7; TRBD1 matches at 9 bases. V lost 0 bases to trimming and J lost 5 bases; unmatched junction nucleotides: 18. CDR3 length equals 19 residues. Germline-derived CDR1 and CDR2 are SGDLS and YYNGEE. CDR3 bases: TGTGCCAGCAGCGTAGGGGGAGGGACAGGGACAATTCTGCTCGACGAGCAGTACTTC. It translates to CASSVGGGTGTILLDEQYF.

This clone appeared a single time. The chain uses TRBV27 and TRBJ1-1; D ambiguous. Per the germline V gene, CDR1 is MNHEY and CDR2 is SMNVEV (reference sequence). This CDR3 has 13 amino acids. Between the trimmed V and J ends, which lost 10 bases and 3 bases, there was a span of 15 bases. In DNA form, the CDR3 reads TGTGCCACTCAACCTCGGCGGGACACTGAAGCTTTCTTT. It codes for CATQPRRDTEAFF.

This chain's CDR3 is CASSQGTGDQPQHF. DNA for the CDR3: TGCGCCAGCAGCCAAGGGACAGGAGATCAGCCCCAGCATTTT. V gene TRBV4-3 combines with J gene TRBJ1-5; 7 bases match TRBD1. This CDR3 comprises 14 residues. Germline assignment: CDR1 LGHNA and CDR2 YSLEER. V shed 1 base, J shed 5 bases, and the junction held 2 bases outside the gene matches.

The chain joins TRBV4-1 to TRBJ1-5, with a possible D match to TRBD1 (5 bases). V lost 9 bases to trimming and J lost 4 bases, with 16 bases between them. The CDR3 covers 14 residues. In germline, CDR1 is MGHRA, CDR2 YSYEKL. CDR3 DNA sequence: TGCGCCAGTGGGCTGGGGGGAGGTAATCAGCCCCAGCATTTT. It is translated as CASGLGGGNQPQHF.

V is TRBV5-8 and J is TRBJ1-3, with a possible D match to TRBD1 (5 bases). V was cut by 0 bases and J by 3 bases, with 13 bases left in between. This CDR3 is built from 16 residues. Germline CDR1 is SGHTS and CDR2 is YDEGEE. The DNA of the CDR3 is TGTGCCAGCAGCTTGGACCGGAGGGGCGTTGGAAACACCATATATTTT. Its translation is CASSLDRRGVGNTIYF.

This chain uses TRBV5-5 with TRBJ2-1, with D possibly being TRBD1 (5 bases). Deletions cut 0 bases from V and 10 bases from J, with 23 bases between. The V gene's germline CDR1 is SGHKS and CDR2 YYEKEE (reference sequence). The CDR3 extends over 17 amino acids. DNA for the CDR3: TGTGCCAGCAGCTTGGACCCACAGGATTCCAACCTAGGGGAGCAGTTCTTC. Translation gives CASSLDPQDSNLGEQFF.

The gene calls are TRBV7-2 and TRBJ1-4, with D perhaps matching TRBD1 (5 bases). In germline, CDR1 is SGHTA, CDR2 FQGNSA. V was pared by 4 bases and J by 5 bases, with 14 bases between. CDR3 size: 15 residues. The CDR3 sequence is CASSSRWGGNEKLFF. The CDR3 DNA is TGTGCCAGCAGCTCCCGTTGGGGGGGGAATGAAAAACTGTTTTTT.

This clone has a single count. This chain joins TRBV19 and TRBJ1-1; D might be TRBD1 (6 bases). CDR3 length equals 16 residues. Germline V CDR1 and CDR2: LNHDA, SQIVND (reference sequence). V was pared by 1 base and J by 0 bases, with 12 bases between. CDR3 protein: CASSIGQGPMNTEAFF. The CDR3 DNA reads TGTGCCAGTAGTATAGGGCAGGGGCCTATGAACACTGAAGCTTTCTTT.

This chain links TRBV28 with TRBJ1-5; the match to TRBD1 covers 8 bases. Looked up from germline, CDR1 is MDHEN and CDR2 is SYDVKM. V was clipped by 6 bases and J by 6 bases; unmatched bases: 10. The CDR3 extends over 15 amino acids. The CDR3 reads CASSPPGQVLQPQHF. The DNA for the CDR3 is TGTGCCAGCAGCCCCCCGGGACAGGTACTTCAGCCCCAGCATTTT. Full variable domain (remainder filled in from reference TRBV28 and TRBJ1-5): DVKVTQSSRYLVKRTGEKVFLECVQDMDHENMFWYRQDPGLGLRLIYFSYDVKMKEKGDIPEGYSVSREKKERFSLILESASTNQTSMYLCASSPPGQVLQPQHFGDGTRLSIL.

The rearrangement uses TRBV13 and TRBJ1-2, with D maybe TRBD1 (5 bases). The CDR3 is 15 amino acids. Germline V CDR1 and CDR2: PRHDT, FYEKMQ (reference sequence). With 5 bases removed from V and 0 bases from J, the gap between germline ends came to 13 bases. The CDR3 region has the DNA TGTGCCAGCAGCCTCAGACAGTCAGCTAACTATGGCTACACCTTC. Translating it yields CASSLRQSANYGYTF. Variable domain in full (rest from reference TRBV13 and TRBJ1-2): AAGVIQSPRHLIKEKRETATLKCYPIPRHDTVYWYQQGPGQDPQFLISFYEKMQSDKGSIPDRFSAQQFSDYHSELNMSSLELGDSALYFCASSLRQSANYGYTFGSGTRLTVV.

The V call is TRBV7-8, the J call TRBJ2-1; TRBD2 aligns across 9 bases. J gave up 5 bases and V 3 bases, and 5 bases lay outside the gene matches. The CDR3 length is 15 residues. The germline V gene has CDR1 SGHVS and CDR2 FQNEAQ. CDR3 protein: CASSLSSGSNNEQFF. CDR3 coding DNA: TGTGCCAGCAGCTTGAGTAGCGGGAGCAACAATGAGCAGTTCTTC.

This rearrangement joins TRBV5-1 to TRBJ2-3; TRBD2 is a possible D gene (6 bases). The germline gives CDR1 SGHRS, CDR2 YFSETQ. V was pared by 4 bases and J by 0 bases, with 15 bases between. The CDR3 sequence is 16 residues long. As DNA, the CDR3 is TGCGCCAGCAGCCCTGCAGGGACTTTTAGCACAGATACGCAGTATTTT. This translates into CASSPAGTFSTDTQYF.

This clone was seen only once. This CDR3 is CASSSLPVAGEGQYF. CDR3 in DNA: TGTGCCAGCAGCTCCCTACCCGTAGCGGGAGAGGGGCAGTATTTT. The chain uses TRBV7-3 and TRBJ2-3; 9 bases agree with TRBD2. The germline V gene has CDR1 SGHTA and CDR2 FQGTGA. Trimming took 4 bases from V and 11 from J; bases not matched to a gene: 13. There are 15 residues in the CDR3.

In DNA, the CDR3 is TGTGCCAGTACGGGAAGCCAGCTTAATTCACCCCTCCACTTT. It yields the protein CASTGSQLNSPLHF. V usage is TRBV19 and J usage is TRBJ1-6; D not resolved. This CDR3 is built from 14 residues. Per germline, CDR1 LNHDA and CDR2 SQIVND (reference sequence). V was clipped by 7 bases and J by 6 bases, with 13 bases between them. Based on the CDR3 plus reference TRBV19 and TRBJ1-6, the full variable domain is DGGITQSPKYLFRKEGQNVTLSCEQNLNHDAMYWYRQDPGQGLRLIYYSQIVNDFQKGDIAEGYSVSREKKESFPLTVTSAQKNPTAFYLCASTGSQLNSPLHFGNGTRLTVT.

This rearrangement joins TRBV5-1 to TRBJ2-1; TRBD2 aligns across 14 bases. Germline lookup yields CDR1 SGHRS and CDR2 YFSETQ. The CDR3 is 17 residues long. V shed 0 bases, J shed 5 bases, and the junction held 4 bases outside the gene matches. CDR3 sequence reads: CASSLVLGLAGDNEQFF. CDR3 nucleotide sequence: TGCGCCAGCAGCTTGGTATTGGGACTAGCGGGAGACAATGAGCAGTTCTTC.

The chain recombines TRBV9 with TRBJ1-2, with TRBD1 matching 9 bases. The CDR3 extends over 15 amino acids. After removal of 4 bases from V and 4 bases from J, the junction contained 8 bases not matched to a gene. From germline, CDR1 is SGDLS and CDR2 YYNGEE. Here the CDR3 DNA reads TGTGCCAGCAGCCTCGTCCCGGGACAGGGCTATGGCTACACCTTC. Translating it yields CASSLVPGQGYGYTF.

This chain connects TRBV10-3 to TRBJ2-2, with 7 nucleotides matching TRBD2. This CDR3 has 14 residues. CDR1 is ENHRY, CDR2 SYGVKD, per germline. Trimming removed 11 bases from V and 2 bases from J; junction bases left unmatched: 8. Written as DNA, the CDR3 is TGTGCCGCCGGGGGGTTGATTAACACCGGGGAGCTGTTTTTT. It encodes CAAGGLINTGELFF.

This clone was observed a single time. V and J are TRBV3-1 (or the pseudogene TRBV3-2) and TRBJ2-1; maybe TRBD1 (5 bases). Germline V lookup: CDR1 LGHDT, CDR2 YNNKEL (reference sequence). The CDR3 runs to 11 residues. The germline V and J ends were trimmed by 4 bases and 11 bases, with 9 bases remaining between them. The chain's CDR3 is CASSLQAQQFF. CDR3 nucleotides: TGTGCCAGCAGCCTACAGGCCCAGCAGTTCTTC.

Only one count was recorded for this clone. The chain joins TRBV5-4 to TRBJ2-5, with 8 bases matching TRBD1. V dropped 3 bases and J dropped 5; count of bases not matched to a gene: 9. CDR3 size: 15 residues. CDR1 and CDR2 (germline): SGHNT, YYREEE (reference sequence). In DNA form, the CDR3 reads TGTGCCAGCAGCTCGACAGGGGCGGATTGGGAGACCCAGTACTTC. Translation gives CASSSTGADWETQYF.